The T cell receptor beta chain under discussion was sequenced for a study of blood T cell repertoires in COVID-19. Study background: There were acute and convalescent COVID-19 samples, and they came from the United States, Italy and Spain. T cells, B-cell-depleted T cells, or PBMCs supplied cDNA or gDNA.

Per the original methods: Researchers report that nucleated cell counts were estimated from reference gene primer amplification. TCRdb's copy holds only in-frame clones and misses some; the assay was immunoSEQ multiplex PCR. V and J calls and clone size are those listed in that table; D and trimming were worked out from the DNA. The sample has about 210,000 clones; approximately 80% are singletons. The CDR3 loop spans 12 amino acids. The germline gives CDR1 SQVTM, CDR2 ANQGSEA. The V end lost 7 bases, the J end lost 4 bases, and 13 bases lay between the germline ends. This clonotype was obtained from a man in his forties who had recovered from COVID-19. The chain uses TRBV29-1 and TRBJ2-5, with a possible D match to TRBD1 (6 bases). Sequenced input: peripheral blood. CDR3 sequence (DNA): TGCAGCGCCTACAGGGTGGGAGAGACCCAGTACTTC. Translated, it gives CSAYRVGETQYF.